This entry describes one T cell receptor (beta chain). The target antigen is unknown. TCRdb's copy holds only in-frame clones and misses some; the assay was immunoSEQ multiplex PCR. The sample includes under 100,000 clones, 96% of them seen just once. This CDR3 is built from 14 residues. Germline V gene lookup returns CDR1 MGHRA and CDR2 YSYEKL. The V and J ends lost 1 base and 1 base respectively, with 5 bases between them. These data come from a study of cytomegalovirus exposure and HLA in healthy donors. Study-level points and caveats: Among the CMV-associated chains, a few were confirmed in vitro as specific for CMV antigens. 150 or so TCR beta chains were listed as cytomegalovirus-associated. Most TCR sequences were rare, but some public TCRs occurred in many donors.

Material: PBMCs. The chain uses TRBV4-1 and TRBJ1-3, with unresolved D. The TCR comes from a man younger than 35 in good health and CMV-seronegative. CDR3 nucleotides: TGCGCCAGCAGCCAAGCCTTATCTGGAAACACCATATATTTT. As protein: CASSQALSGNTIYF.